Sequencing of this T cell receptor (beta chain) was carried out in a study of chemoradiotherapy in HPV16-positive cancers. In the study overall: Candidate HPV-specific clones and shared TCR motifs came from a couple of HPV16-positive patients. General observations from the study: Only two HPV16-positive patients supplied the functional HPV-specificity definition. Candidate HPV-specific clones and E7-related TCR motifs grew in tumor during treatment.

About this clone itself: Its antigen is as yet unknown.

The germline CDR1 and CDR2 sequences are MRHNA and SNTAGT. V was clipped by 5 bases and J by 5 bases, with 12 bases between them. CDR3 length: 13 amino acids. The data were produced by immunoSEQ multiplex PCR, yet TCRdb's version contains in-frame clones alone and is incomplete. The sample has about 34,000 clones, 80% to 95% seen once. This rearrangement joins TRBV6-4 to TRBJ1-1; D might be TRBD1 (6 bases). The sequences come from blood, collected from a patient who underwent chemoradiotherapy. The source is a human donor with HPV-associated anogenital cancer. CDR3: CASSSKQGTEAFF. The DNA of the CDR3 is TGTGCCAGCAGTAGTAAACAGGGAACTGAAGCTTTCTTT.